This entry lists 31 T cell receptor beta chains sequenced from one sample in a study of shared clonotypes between healthy human individuals. Using immunoSEQ multiplex PCR, the repertoire was profiled, and TCRdb retains in-frame clones only, with some absent. The sample lists 2 million to 2.5 million clones; roughly 92% were seen once. Sequencing was carried out using naive CD4+ T cells from PBMCs. Subset specified: CD45RA+ positively selected. The receptors derive from a man younger than 35 in good health. Some clones in this sample may be carry-over from other donors' samples.

The chain carries TRBV7-9 and TRBJ1-5; D not resolved. The V gene's germline CDR1 is SEHNR and CDR2 FQNEAQ (reference sequence). Between the trimmed V and J ends, which lost 4 bases and 4 bases, there was a span of 14 bases. The CDR3 contains 15 residues. The CDR3 DNA reads TGTGCCAGCAGCTCCCGCGGGGATGTAAATCAGCCCCAGCATTTT. Amino acids: CASSSRGDVNQPQHF.

V is TRBV7-9 and J is TRBJ2-2, with a weak D call TRBD2 (6 bases). Germline loops: CDR1 SEHNR, CDR2 FQNEAQ (reference sequence). Trimming pared 5 bases from V and 1 base from J, leaving 14 bases between. There are 16 residues in the CDR3. CDR3 DNA: TGTGCCAGCAGCCGCCAGTGGGGGGAGAACACCGGGGAGCTGTTTTTT. It specifies CASSRQWGENTGELFF.

This rearrangement joins TRBV12-5 to TRBJ1-2, with D perhaps matching TRBD1 (5 bases). CDR3 size: 13 residues. CDR1 and CDR2 from the germline V gene are LGHNT and FRNRAP. V gave up 0 bases and J gave up 8 bases, with 10 bases separating them. In DNA, the CDR3 is TGTGCTAGTGGTTTGGTAAACAGGCACGGCTACACCTTC. Its translation: CASGLVNRHGYTF.

This clone was detected once. CDR3 sequence reads: CASSQAPGRGEYGYTF. CDR3 coding DNA: TGTGCCAGCAGCCAAGCGCCCGGCCGGGGCGAGTATGGCTACACCTTC. The rearrangement joins TRBV4-2 to TRBJ1-2; D is perhaps TRBD1 (5 bases). Trimming took 1 base from V and 5 from J, leaving 17 bases between them. Germline-derived CDR1 and CDR2 are LGHNA and YNFKEQ. This CDR3 has 16 residues.

The CDR3 sequence is CASSRRDRKNTEAFF. The DNA of the CDR3 is TGTGCCAGCAGTCGACGGGACCGTAAGAACACTGAAGCTTTCTTT. The genes are TRBV6-5 and TRBJ1-1; D is possibly TRBD1 (5 bases). Germline CDR1 and CDR2: MNHEY and SVGAGI. The CDR3 totals 15 residues. Trimming took 5 bases from V and 1 from J, leaving 14 bases between them.

This clone has just a few counts. The chain has TRBV27 and TRBJ1-1, with TRBD1 as a possible D gene (6 bases). The V gene lost 2 bases and the J gene lost 4 bases, with 8 bases spanning the gap. The germline gives CDR1 MNHEY, CDR2 SMNVEV (reference sequence). The CDR3 is 13 residues long. Written as DNA, the CDR3 is TGTGCCAGCAGTTTAAACAGGGCCACTGAAGCTTTCTTT. Encoded protein: CASSLNRATEAFF.

The chain combines TRBV20-1 with TRBJ1-1; D unclear. V was trimmed by 1 base and J by 7 bases, leaving 7 bases between them. Germline lookup yields CDR1 DFQATT and CDR2 SNEGSKA (reference sequence). This CDR3 has 11 amino acids. The CDR3 DNA reads as TGCAGTGCTAGAGGGGCGGGTGAAGCTTTCTTT. Its translation is CSARGAGEAFF.

This clone was seen a single time. The chain has TRBV6-5 and TRBJ1-1, with D possibly matching TRBD1 (5 bases). V was trimmed by 1 base and J by 6 bases, leaving 12 bases between them. Germline V gene lookup returns CDR1 MNHEY and CDR2 SVGAGI. The CDR3 has 14 amino acids. CDR3 sequence (DNA): TGTGCCAGCAGTTACTTGGCAGGGCACGCTGAAGCTTTCTTT. Amino acids: CASSYLAGHAEAFF.

V usage is TRBV25-1 and J usage is TRBJ2-2; no reliable D call. The V gene lost 0 bases and the J gene lost 5 bases, with 16 bases spanning the gap. The germline CDR1 and CDR2 sequences are MGHDK and SYGVNS. The CDR3 is made up of 17 amino acids. For the CDR3, the DNA is TGTGCCAGCAGTGAATATCAGACCCCCCGAAGGACCGGGGAGCTGTTTTTT. Translated, it gives CASSEYQTPRRTGELFF. Using reference TRBV25-1 and TRBJ2-2 for the parts outside the CDR3, the full variable domain is EADIYQTPRYLVIGTGKKITLECSQTMGHDKMYWYQQDPGMELHLIHYSYGVNSTEKGDLSSESTVSRIRTEHFPLTLESARPSHTSQYLCASSEYQTPRRTGELFFGEGSRLTVL.

Note on this clone: The same CDR3 also results from other DNA sequences found in this sample. The V gene is TRBV10-3, the J gene TRBJ2-1, with TRBD2 as a possible D gene (6 bases). Germline V gives CDR1 ENHRY, CDR2 SYGVKD. CDR3 size: 16 residues. Trimming removed 0 bases from V and 2 bases from J, with 11 bases in between. The CDR3 loop reads CAISESGGTPYNEQFF. The CDR3, as DNA: TGTGCCATCAGTGAGTCAGGCGGGACTCCCTACAATGAGCAGTTCTTC.

The chain links TRBV28 to TRBJ1-1; 11 positions agree with TRBD1. Germline trimming cut 7 bases from V and 1 base from J; bases unmatched to any gene: 8. This CDR3 has 16 amino acids. The V gene's germline CDR1 is MDHEN and CDR2 SYDVKM. CDR3 amino acids: CASTLGGTGGNTEAFF. The CDR3 DNA reads as TGTGCCAGCACCCTCGGGGGGACAGGGGGGAACACTGAAGCTTTCTTT.

The chain links TRBV28 to TRBJ2-1; no clear D. The V gene lost 4 bases and the J gene lost 0 bases, with 13 bases spanning the gap. Germline assignment: CDR1 MDHEN and CDR2 SYDVKM. This CDR3 has 16 residues. The CDR3 DNA sequence: TGTGCCAGCAGTTCACCATCGGCAGCCTCCTACAATGAGCAGTTCTTC. Translating it yields CASSSPSAASYNEQFF. Complete variable domain (other parts from reference TRBV28 and TRBJ2-1): DVKVTQSSRYLVKRTGEKVFLECVQDMDHENMFWYRQDPGLGLRLIYFSYDVKMKEKGDIPEGYSVSREKKERFSLILESASTNQTSMYLCASSSPSAASYNEQFFGPGTRLTVL.

The V call is TRBV27, the J call TRBJ2-2; no clear D. The CDR3 sequence is 12 residues long. The V end was cut by 2 bases, the J end by 6 bases, with 4 bases between. Germline V CDR1 and CDR2: MNHEY, SMNVEV (reference sequence). DNA for the CDR3: TGTGCCAGCAGTTTACCCTCCGGGGAGCTGTTTTTT. Amino acids: CASSLPSGELFF.

This clone was seen a single time. The chain is built from TRBV10-3 and TRBJ2-3; D is perhaps TRBD1 or TRBD2 (5 bases each). Trimming stripped 8 bases from V and 3 bases from J, with 12 bases between. The CDR3 consists of 13 residues. The germline V gene has CDR1 ENHRY and CDR2 SYGVKD. The CDR3 coding sequence is TGTGCCATCCAACTAGGGGCGACAGATACGCAGTATTTT. This codes for CAIQLGATDTQYF.

The table lists this clone with a few counts. This same CDR3 is encoded by further DNA sequences in the sample. The chain employs TRBV18 and TRBJ1-1; D is possibly TRBD1 (5 bases). Germline lookup yields CDR1 KGHSH and CDR2 LQKENI. V lost 2 bases and J 8 bases, leaving 9 bases between the germline ends. The CDR3 totals 12 residues. The chain's CDR3 is CASSPGGAEAFF. Written as DNA, the CDR3 is TGTGCCAGCTCACCAGGGGGTGCGGAAGCTTTCTTT.

The gene calls are TRBV5-1 and TRBJ1-2; D unclear. The germline CDR1 and CDR2 sequences are SGHRS and YFSETQ. V was clipped by 4 bases and J by 4 bases, with 8 bases between them. This CDR3 contains 12 residues. CDR3 loop: CASSEPTYGYTF. The CDR3 DNA reads as TGCGCCAGCAGCGAACCCACCTATGGCTACACCTTC.

This CDR3 reads CASSRDLSGSMSGELFF. Here the CDR3 DNA reads TGTGCCAGCAGCCGCGACCTTAGCGGGAGTATGTCCGGGGAGCTGTTTTTT. The chain couples TRBV27 to TRBJ2-2; TRBD2 aligns across 9 bases. The CDR3 has 17 residues. Looked up from germline, CDR1 is MNHEY and CDR2 is SMNVEV (reference sequence). Germline trimming cut 6 bases from V and 6 bases from J; bases unmatched to any gene: 14.

This clone was counted only a few times. The genes are TRBV5-1 and TRBJ1-2; perhaps TRBD1 as D (6 bases). V lost 3 bases and J lost 4, with 10 bases in between. There are 13 residues in the CDR3. Germline V gene data show CDR1 as SGHRS and CDR2 as YFSETQ. DNA for the CDR3: TGCGCCAGCAGCTCCACAGGGATCTATGGCTACACCTTC. Amino acid sequence: CASSSTGIYGYTF.

The chain is built from TRBV7-2 and TRBJ1-1, with D perhaps TRBD1 (6 bases). V lost 2 bases and J lost 1, with 14 bases in between. The CDR3 runs to 16 residues. The germline V gene encodes CDR1 SGHTA and CDR2 FQGNSA. CDR3: CASSLQFGRGNTEAFF. For the CDR3, the DNA is TGTGCCAGCAGCTTACAGTTTGGCAGGGGGAACACTGAAGCTTTCTTT.

The rearrangement joins TRBV28 to TRBJ2-1; 7 bases fit TRBD2. The CDR3 runs 15 residues. Per the germline V gene, CDR1 is MDHEN and CDR2 is SYDVKM. V gave up 8 bases and J gave up 7 bases; unmatched junction bases: 14. The CDR3 nucleotides are TGTGCCAGCTCAGCCTCCGCGGGAGTTTGGAATGAGCAGTTCTTC. Its protein is CASSASAGVWNEQFF.

This CDR3 reads CSVGGVSSTDTQYF. The CDR3, as DNA: TGCAGCGTTGGCGGGGTATCTAGCACAGATACGCAGTATTTT. The chain uses TRBV29-1 and TRBJ2-3, with a tentative D call TRBD2 (6 bases). This CDR3 has 14 residues. Germline CDR1 and CDR2: SQVTM and ANQGSEA. Trimming left V 4 bases short and J 0 bases short, with 11 bases between.

The rearrangement links TRBV25-1 to TRBJ1-3; possible D gene TRBD1, 5 bases. The CDR3 runs 17 residues. The V gene's germline CDR1 is MGHDK and CDR2 SYGVNS. V lost 1 base, J lost 2 bases, and 15 bases lay in between. The CDR3 DNA follows: TGTGCCAGCAGTGAATTTCGGGCAGGGAATGCTGGAAACACCATATATTTT. Encoded protein: CASSEFRAGNAGNTIYF.

This clone was recorded only once. The chain employs TRBV28 and TRBJ1-1; D gene ambiguous. V lost 4 bases and J 5 bases, leaving 11 bases between the germline ends. The germline CDR1 and CDR2 sequences are MDHEN and SYDVKM. CDR3 size: 13 residues. This chain's CDR3 is CASSSPPPTEAFF. The CDR3 DNA follows: TGTGCCAGCAGTTCACCCCCGCCGACTGAAGCTTTCTTT.

This chain joins TRBV25-1 and TRBJ2-4, with D perhaps being TRBD1 or TRBD2 (6 bases each). The V end was cut by 5 bases, the J end by 9 bases, with 14 bases between. The CDR3 length is 13 residues. Germline loops: CDR1 MGHDK, CDR2 SYGVNS. The CDR3 sequence: CASSIPGASIQYF. The CDR3 DNA is TGTGCCAGCAGTATTCCGGGGGCAAGCATTCAGTACTTC. The whole variable domain, remainder taken from reference TRBV25-1 and TRBJ2-4, is EADIYQTPRYLVIGTGKKITLECSQTMGHDKMYWYQQDPGMELHLIHYSYGVNSTEKGDLSSESTVSRIRTEHFPLTLESARPSHTSQYLCASSIPGASIQYFGAGTRLSVL.

The chain joins TRBV7-2 to TRBJ1-1; D unclear. Germline V gene lookup returns CDR1 SGHTA and CDR2 FQGNSA. This CDR3 has 14 residues. V was trimmed by 3 bases and J by 5 bases, leaving 13 bases between them. The CDR3, as DNA: TGTGCCAGCAGCTTTCGGAGGTCGGGAACTGAAGCTTTCTTT. Encoded protein: CASSFRRSGTEAFF.

The J gene is TRBJ2-7, the V gene TRBV15; D is uncertain. Germline lookup yields CDR1 LNHNV and CDR2 YYDKDF (reference sequence). The V end was cut by 2 bases, the J end by 1 base, with 12 bases between. The CDR3 loop spans 15 amino acids. The CDR3 sequence is CATSRTPAGSYEQYF. The CDR3 DNA sequence: TGTGCCACCAGCAGAACCCCCGCTGGGTCCTACGAGCAGTACTTC.

The chain uses TRBV9 and TRBJ1-1; possibly TRBD1 for D (6 bases). V was shortened by 4 bases and J by 3 bases, with 16 bases between the two germline ends. The germline CDR1 and CDR2 sequences are SGDLS and YYNGEE. The CDR3 runs 15 residues. The CDR3 region is CASSTHRDRYTEAFF. CDR3 DNA: TGTGCCAGCAGCACCCACAGGGACCGGTACACTGAAGCTTTCTTT.

The genes are TRBV2 and TRBJ1-2, with D possibly matching TRBD1 (5 bases). With 4 bases removed from V and 8 bases from J, the gap between germline ends came to 14 bases. In germline, CDR1 is SNHLY, CDR2 FYNNEI. This CDR3 spans 13 amino acids. CDR3 DNA: TGTGCCAGCAGTGGGCTGGGGACGTACGGCTACACCTTC. As protein: CASSGLGTYGYTF.

The chain couples TRBV6-5 to TRBJ2-1; TRBD1 matches 8 bases. V was pared by 2 bases and J by 10 bases, with 10 bases of the junction left unmatched. Germline CDR1 is MNHEY and CDR2 is SVGAGI. The CDR3 spans 15 residues. CDR3 nucleotides: TGTGCCAGCAGTTACGGTGGCAGGGGGCAACACGAGCAGTTCTTC. It codes for CASSYGGRGQHEQFF.

The rearrangement links TRBV2 to TRBJ1-1; no clear D gene. This CDR3 is 14 amino acids long. Germline lookup yields CDR1 SNHLY and CDR2 FYNNEI. V shed 4 bases and J shed 1 base, with 10 bases lying between them. DNA of the CDR3: TGTGCCAGCAGTGTTGTCAGTACGAACACTGAAGCTTTCTTT. Translating it yields CASSVVSTNTEAFF.

The chain joins TRBV7-3 to TRBJ2-5; 8 bases line up with TRBD2. Trimming cost V 4 bases and J 5 bases; bases outside gene matches: 15. Germline values: CDR1 SGHTA, CDR2 FQGTGA. This CDR3 is built from 17 residues. CDR3 in DNA: TGTGCCAGCAGCTGGGGTAGCGGGGTAACTACGGGGGAGACCCAGTACTTC. As protein: CASSWGSGVTTGETQYF. Drawing the rest from reference TRBV7-3 and TRBJ2-5, the complete variable domain is GAGVSQTPSNKVTEKGKYVELRCDPISGHTALYWYRQSLGQGPEFLIYFQGTGAADDSGLPNDRFFAVRPEGSVSTLKIQRTERGDSAVYLCASSWGSGVTTGETQYFGPGTRLLVL.